This TCR beta chain was retrieved from a study of cytomegalovirus exposure and HLA in healthy donors. Background on the study: Samples from HLA-typed donors yielded 65 million to 85 million unique TCRs in an early data release.

This clone was seen just once. Antigen unknown. PCR used 60 Vbeta primers and 13 Jbeta primers. Method: immunoSEQ multiplex PCR; TCRdb's copy keeps in-frame clones and lacks some. The table records around 130,000 clones, roughly 70% of them present only once. Study-wide results and limits: A likely sequencing artifact accounted for one observed cluster of highly shared sequence variants.

The CDR3 totals 16 residues. Germline CDR1 reads MNHNY; CDR2 reads SVGAGI (reference sequence). V shed 4 bases and J 0 bases; nucleotides not matched to a gene: 2. Samples came from healthy bone marrow donors. The material sequenced was PBMCs. V is TRBV6-6 and J is TRBJ2-6; 8 bases match TRBD1. This TCR derives from a man aged 25 to 45 in good health and CMV-seronegative. The CDR3 region is CASSSDRASGANVLTF. The CDR3 bases are TGTGCCAGCAGTTCGGACAGGGCCTCTGGGGCCAACGTCCTGACTTTC.